This TCR beta chain was obtained from a study of T cell responses to AZD1222 COVID-19 vaccine (dated by TCRdb to 2020 to 2023). Background on the whole study: Because spike-specific TCR depth and breadth did not differ between the two schedules, AZD1222 recipients who got a second dose at roughly 4 weeks were pooled with those who got a second dose at roughly 12 weeks. Enrollment into the trials was organized by age into subgroups of 18-55, 56-69 and 70-plus years, and those subgroups contained approximately 150, 30 and 60 TCR-sequenced participants, respectively. A total of about 250 trial participants underwent TCR sequencing, of whom 207 had received two doses of AZD1222 and around 26 had received two doses of the MenACWY control vaccine. Broad study findings and their caveats: Because no samples from the day 14 peak response were available, repertoires could be characterized only after the peak T cell response. In the small 56-69-year group, the increase in depth fell short of significance, most likely because of low power. Only a handful of AZD1222 recipients were SARS-CoV-2 seropositive at baseline, limiting conclusions about previously exposed vaccinees. Vaccine-associated CD4 TCRs spanned the whole spike protein, with dominant responses in regions 160-218 and 743-854. Participants were mostly white British and included more females than males, and it was suggested by the authors that clonal diversity may have been underestimated. Epitopes outside the regions mutated in the B.1.351 and B.1.1.7 variants were reportedly recognized by nearly half of the unique spike-specific TCRs. Spike-specific TCR breadth and depth rose significantly after two AZD1222 doses compared with day 0 and with MenACWY recipients.

What the time point label conveys for this sample: baseline before first vaccination. The vaccinee samples were drawn from two UK trials, COV001 and COV002, one of which was a single-blind randomized controlled phase 2/3 trial testing AZD1222 (ChAdOx1 nCoV-19) in healthy adults. For TCRbeta chain sequencing, PBMC samples were collected from trial participants at day 0 and at day 28 after the second dose. Taken from the germline V gene (reference sequence), the CDR1 and CDR2 loops are GTSNPN and SVGIG. Counted from cysteine to phenylalanine, this CDR3 has 17 amino acids. Solely the CDR3 DNA is kept, with 51 bases framed from the first base. A distance of 25 bases separates the germline ends of V and J, which lose 3 bases and 6 bases respectively. Turning to this clone: The specificity of this receptor is unknown. No qualities accompany the bases; no much larger clone lies one base away.

The CDR3 regions of human TCRbeta chains were subjected to immunosequencing. The study's own analysis went as follows. Repertoire TCRs were matched against a reference library of SARS-CoV-2-specific TCRs generated with the MIRA antigen-specificity platform. Breadth meant the fraction of unique TCRs that were SARS-CoV-2-associated, whereas depth meant the fraction of total T cells that were SARS-CoV-2-associated. Using the MIRA data, every spike-specific TCR was mapped to the spike region that the TCR reacted to and assigned to either a CD4 or a CD8 class. Log10-transformed breadth and depth values were compared by one-way ANOVA with Sidak's multiple comparisons tests. Sourced from immuneACCESS, this table was stored by TCRdb with only in-frame sequences that have V and J called. A share of the clones is absent; for the studies checked, an unresolved V gene accounts for under half, and the remainder has no known explanation. Clonal size and the V and J genes are those of that table, whereas D and trimming came from the DNA. The sample table contains 100,000 to 150,000 clones; only one count was recorded for 92% of them. The ten largest account for 1.1% of the sample.

Recombination connected TRBV30 to TRBJ2-3; no confident D gene assignment can be made. The material sequenced was peripheral blood, taken on day 0 of AZD1222 vaccination. The receptor comes from an adult in good health. The DNA sequence follows: TGTGCCTGGAGGCCTCATCAAGTGCGCACAGTCGAGGATACGCAGTATTTT. It encodes CAWRPHQVRTVEDTQYF.